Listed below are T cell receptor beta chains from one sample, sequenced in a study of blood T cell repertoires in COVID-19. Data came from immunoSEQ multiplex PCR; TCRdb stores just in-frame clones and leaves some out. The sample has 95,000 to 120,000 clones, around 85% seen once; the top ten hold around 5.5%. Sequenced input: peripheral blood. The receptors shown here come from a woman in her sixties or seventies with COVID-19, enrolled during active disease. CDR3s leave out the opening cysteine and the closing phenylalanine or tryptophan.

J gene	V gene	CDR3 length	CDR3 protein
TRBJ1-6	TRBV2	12	ASSRSAEGSPLH
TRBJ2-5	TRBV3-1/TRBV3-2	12	ASSLPGQQETQY
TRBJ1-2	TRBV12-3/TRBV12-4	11	ASSLLTNYGYT
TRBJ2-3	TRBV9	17	ASSPNPSEAGGGADTQY
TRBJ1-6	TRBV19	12	ASSTRGAHSPLH
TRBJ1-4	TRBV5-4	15	ASSLNHRQGRNEKLF
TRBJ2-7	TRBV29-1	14	SVTKAGQESSYEQY
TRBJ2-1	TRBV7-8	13	ASRPDRGPYNEQF
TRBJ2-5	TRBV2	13	ASSELGGMEETQY
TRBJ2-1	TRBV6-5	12	ASSYPGRFNEQF
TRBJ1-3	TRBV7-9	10	ASTWEGSTIY
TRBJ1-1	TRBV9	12	ASSPRVGYTEAF
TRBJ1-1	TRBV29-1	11	SATGGLNTEAF
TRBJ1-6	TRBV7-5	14	VRSLLSWQENSPLH
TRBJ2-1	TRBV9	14	ASRKISGGIQNEQF
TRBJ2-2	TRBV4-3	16	ASSQIHRDRVVSYELF
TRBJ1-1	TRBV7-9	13	ASSLRREGNTEAF
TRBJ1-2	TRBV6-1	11	ASSDPGVNGYT
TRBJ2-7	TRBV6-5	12	ASSFLGLGGEQY
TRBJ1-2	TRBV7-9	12	ASSLEPGSYGYT
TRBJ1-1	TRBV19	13	ASSVDRGWDTEAF
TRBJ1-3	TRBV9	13	ASSPPSGGGNTIY
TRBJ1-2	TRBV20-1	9	SARQGIGYT
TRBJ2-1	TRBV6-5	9	ASRTDNEQF
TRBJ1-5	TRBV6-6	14	ASSPSGTEINQPQH
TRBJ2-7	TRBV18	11	ASSLGDRQEQY
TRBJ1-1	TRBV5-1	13	ASSGTGELGTEAF
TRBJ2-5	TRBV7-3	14	ASSVGLAGGTETQY
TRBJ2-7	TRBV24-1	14	AGVRDRVLKSYEQY
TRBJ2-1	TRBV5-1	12	ASRFSGGYNEQF
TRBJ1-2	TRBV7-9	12	ASSLVGGRFRYT
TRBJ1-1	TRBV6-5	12	ASRLTGGEAEAF
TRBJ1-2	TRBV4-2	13	ASSQDWAGSYGYT
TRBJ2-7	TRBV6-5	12	ASTLAESSYEQY
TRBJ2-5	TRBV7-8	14	ASSPQTSGGQETQY
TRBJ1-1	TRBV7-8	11	ASSLDQNTEAF
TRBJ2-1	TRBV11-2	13	ASSDRGVSYNEQF
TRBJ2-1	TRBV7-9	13	ASSPTSGGDNEQF
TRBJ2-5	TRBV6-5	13	ASSYGRARGKTQY
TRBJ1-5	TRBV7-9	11	ASSSGFNQPQH
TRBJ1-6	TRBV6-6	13	ASKGRDYNNSPLH
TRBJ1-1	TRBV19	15	ATTARVRGLMNTEAF